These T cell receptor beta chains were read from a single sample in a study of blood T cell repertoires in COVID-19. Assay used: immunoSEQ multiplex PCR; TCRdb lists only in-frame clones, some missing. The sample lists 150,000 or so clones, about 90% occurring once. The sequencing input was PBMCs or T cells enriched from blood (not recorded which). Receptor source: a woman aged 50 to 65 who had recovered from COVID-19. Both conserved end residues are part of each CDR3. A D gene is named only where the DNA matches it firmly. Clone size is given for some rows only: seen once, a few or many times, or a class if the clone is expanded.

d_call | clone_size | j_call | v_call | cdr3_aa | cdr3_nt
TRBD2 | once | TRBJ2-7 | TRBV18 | CASSSTSGRWYEQYF | TGTGCCAGCTCATCAACTAGCGGGAGGTGGTACGAGCAGTACTTC
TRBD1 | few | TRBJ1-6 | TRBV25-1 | CASSAPTGGPYNSPLHF | TGTGCCAGCAGTGCCCCCACAGGGGGACCCTATAATTCACCCCTCCACTTT
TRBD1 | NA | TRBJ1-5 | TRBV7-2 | CASNRDRGRQPQHF | TGTGCCAGCAACCGGGACAGGGGGCGTCAGCCCCAGCATTTT
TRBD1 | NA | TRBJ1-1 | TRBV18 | CASSPSGTGLTEAFF | TGTGCCAGCTCACCATCCGGGACAGGGCTGACTGAAGCTTTCTTT
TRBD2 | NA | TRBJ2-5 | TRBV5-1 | CASSPQLGLEETQYF | TGCGCCAGCAGCCCCCAACTCGGACTAGAAGAGACCCAGTACTTC
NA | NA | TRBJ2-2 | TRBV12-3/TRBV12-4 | CASSIRTAGELFF | TGTGCCAGCAGTATCAGGACAGCCGGGGAGCTGTTTTTT
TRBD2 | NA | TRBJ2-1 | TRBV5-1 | CASSLGAGDGEQFF | TGCGCCAGCAGCTTAGGCGCGGGAGATGGTGAGCAGTTCTTC
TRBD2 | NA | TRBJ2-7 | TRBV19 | CASSIGLAGRNYEQYF | TGTGCCAGTAGTATCGGACTAGCGGGACGGAACTACGAGCAGTACTTC
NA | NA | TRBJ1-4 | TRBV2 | CASRASGSTNEKLFF | TGTGCCAGCAGGGCTTCGGGATCAACTAATGAAAAACTGTTTTTT
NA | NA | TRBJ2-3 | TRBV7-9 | CASSLAPFGRGKFSDTQYF | TGTGCCAGCAGCTTAGCCCCCTTTGGCAGGGGAAAATTTTCGGATACGCAGTATTTT
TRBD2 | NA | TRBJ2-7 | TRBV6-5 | CASGVAGFYEQYF | TGTGCCAGCGGGGTAGCGGGCTTCTACGAGCAGTACTTC
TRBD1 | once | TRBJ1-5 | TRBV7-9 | CASSTSGGSQPQHF | TGTGCCAGCAGCACCTCAGGGGGTAGTCAGCCCCAGCATTTT
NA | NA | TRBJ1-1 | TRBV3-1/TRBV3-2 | CASSRDKNTEAFF | TGTGCCAGCAGCCGGGACAAGAACACTGAAGCTTTCTTT
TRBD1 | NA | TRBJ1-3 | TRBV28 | CASSSGQGPKAGNTIYF | TGTGCCAGCAGTTCTGGACAGGGCCCTAAGGCTGGAAACACCATATATTTT
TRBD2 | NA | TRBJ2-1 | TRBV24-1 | CATSDLQRGKSGNNEQFF | TGTGCCACCAGTGATTTGCAAAGGGGTAAAAGCGGGAACAATGAGCAGTTCTTC
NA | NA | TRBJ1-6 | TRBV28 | CASSPPGRIYSPLHF | TGTGCCAGCAGTCCCCCTGGCAGAATTTATTCACCCCTCCACTTT
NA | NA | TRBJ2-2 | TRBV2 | CASSRRGDKLGELFF | TGTGCCAGCAGTCGGCGCGGCGATAAGTTAGGGGAGCTGTTTTTT
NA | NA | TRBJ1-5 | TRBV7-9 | CASSPNGGFNQPQHF | TGTGCCAGCAGCCCCAATGGGGGGTTCAATCAGCCCCAGCATTTT
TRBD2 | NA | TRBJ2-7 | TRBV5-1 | CASSRGLAGGSSYEQYF | TGCGCCAGCAGTAGGGGACTAGCGGGAGGGAGCTCCTACGAGCAGTACTTC
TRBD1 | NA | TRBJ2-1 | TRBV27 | CASSWDSSYNEQFF | TGTGCCAGCAGTTGGGACAGCTCTTACAATGAGCAGTTCTTC
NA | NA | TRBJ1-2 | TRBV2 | CASSASGTDGYTF | TGTGCCAGCAGTGCCAGCGGGACCGATGGCTACACCTTC
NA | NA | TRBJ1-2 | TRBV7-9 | CASSLGSGGKSTF | TGTGCCAGCAGCTTAGGGTCGGGAGGGAAGAGCACCTTC
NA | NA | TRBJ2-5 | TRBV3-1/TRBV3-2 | CASSRTGYLAQETQYF | TGTGCCAGCAGCCGAACAGGGTATCTCGCCCAAGAGACCCAGTACTTC
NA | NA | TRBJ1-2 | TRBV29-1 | CSVTQGTGHGYTF | TGCAGCGTTACACAGGGAACGGGGCATGGCTACACCTTC
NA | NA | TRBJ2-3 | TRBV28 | CASKVATDTQYF | TGTGCCAGCAAGGTAGCCACAGATACGCAGTATTTT
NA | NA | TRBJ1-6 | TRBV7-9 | CASGGSKAGNSPLHF | TGTGCCAGCGGGGGCAGCAAGGCTGGTAATTCACCCCTCCACTTT
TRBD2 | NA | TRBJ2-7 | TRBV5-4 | CASSSGLAGGGQYF | TGTGCCAGCAGCTCAGGACTAGCGGGAGGAGGGCAGTACTTC
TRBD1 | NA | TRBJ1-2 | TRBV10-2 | CASSPRQGFRNGYTF | TGCGCCAGCAGTCCTCGACAGGGATTCAGGAATGGCTACACCTTC
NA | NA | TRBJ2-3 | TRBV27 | CATTGSDTQYF | TGTGCCACTACAGGGTCAGATACGCAGTATTTT
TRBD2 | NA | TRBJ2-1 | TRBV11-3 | CASSLESPGGGQDEQFF | TGTGCCAGCAGCTTAGAGTCCCCGGGAGGCGGTCAAGATGAGCAGTTCTTC
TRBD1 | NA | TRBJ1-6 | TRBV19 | CASSPGQGADNSPLHF | TGTGCCAGTAGCCCGGGACAGGGGGCGGATAATTCACCCCTCCACTTT
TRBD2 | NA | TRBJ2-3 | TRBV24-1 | CATSDPRGTSGRAADTQYF | TGTGCCACCAGTGACCCTCGTGGTACTAGCGGGAGGGCCGCAGATACGCAGTATTTT